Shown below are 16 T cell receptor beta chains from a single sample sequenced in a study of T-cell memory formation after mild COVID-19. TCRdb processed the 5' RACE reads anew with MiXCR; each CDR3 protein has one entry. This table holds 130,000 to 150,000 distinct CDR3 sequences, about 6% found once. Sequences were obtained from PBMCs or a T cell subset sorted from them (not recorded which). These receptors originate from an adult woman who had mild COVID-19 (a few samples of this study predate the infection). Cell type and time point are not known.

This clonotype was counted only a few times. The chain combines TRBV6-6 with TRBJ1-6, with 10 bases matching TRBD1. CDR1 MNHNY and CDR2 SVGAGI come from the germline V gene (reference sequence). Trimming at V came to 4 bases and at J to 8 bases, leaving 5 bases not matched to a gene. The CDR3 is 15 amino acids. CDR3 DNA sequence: TGTGCCAGCAGTTCGACAGGGGGCAGGGATTCACCCCTCCACTTT. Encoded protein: CASSSTGGRDSPLHF.

Here the CDR3 DNA reads TGTGCCACCAGTGATTCGGGGGACCCCTACGAGCAGTACTTC. Protein: CATSDSGDPYEQYF. J is TRBJ2-7 and V is TRBV24-1; a possible D gene is TRBD2 (6 bases). The germline V and J ends were trimmed by 2 bases and 2 bases, with 9 bases remaining between them. This CDR3 has 14 amino acids. Germline lookup yields CDR1 KGHDR and CDR2 SFDVKD.

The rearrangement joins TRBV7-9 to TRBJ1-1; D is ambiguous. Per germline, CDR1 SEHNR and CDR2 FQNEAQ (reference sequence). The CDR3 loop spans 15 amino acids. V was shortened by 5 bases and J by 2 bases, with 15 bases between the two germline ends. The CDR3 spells CASSRRAGYNTEAFF. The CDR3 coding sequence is TGTGCCAGCAGCCGCCGCGCAGGTTACAACACTGAAGCTTTCTTT.

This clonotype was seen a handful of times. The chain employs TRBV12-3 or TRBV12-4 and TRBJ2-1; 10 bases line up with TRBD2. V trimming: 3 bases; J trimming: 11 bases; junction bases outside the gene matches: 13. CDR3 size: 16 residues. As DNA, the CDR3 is TGTGCCAGCAGTTTGCTCTCTGGGGCTAGCGGGAGACAGCAGTTCTTC. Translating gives CASSLLSGASGRQQFF.

Here the CDR3 reads CASRPGGTGSRNTIYF. The DNA for the CDR3 is TGTGCCAGCAGACCCGGAGGGACAGGGAGCCGAAACACCATATATTTT. The chain links TRBV12-3 or TRBV12-4 to TRBJ1-3; 9 nucleotides agree with TRBD1. This CDR3 is 16 amino acids long. Trimming removed 6 bases from V and 5 bases from J; junction bases left unmatched: 11.

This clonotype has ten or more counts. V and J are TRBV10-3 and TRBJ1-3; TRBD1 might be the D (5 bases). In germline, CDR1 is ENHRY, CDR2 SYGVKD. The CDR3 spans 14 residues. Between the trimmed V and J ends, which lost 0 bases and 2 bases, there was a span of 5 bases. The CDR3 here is CAISESGAGNTIYF. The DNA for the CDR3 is TGTGCCATCAGTGAGTCGGGGGCTGGAAACACCATATATTTT.

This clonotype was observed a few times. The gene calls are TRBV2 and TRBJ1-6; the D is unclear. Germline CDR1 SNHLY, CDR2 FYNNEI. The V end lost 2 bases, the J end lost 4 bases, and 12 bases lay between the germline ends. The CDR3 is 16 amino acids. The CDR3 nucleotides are TGTGCCAGCAGTGAAAACGGTTTCCCTTATAATTCACCCCTCCACTTT. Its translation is CASSENGFPYNSPLHF.

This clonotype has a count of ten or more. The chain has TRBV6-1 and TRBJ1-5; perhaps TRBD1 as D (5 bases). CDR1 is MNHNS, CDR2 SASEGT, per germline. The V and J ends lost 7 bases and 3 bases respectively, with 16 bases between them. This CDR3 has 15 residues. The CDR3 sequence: CASNKGTRDNQPQHF. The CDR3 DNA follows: TGTGCCAGCAATAAGGGGACCAGGGACAATCAGCCCCAGCATTTT.

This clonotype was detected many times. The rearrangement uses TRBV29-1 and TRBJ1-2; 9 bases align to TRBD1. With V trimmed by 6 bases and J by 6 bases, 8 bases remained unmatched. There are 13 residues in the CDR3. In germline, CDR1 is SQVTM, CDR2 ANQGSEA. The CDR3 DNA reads TGCAGCGTCCGGTACAGGGGGCTGAATGGCTACACCTTC. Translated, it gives CSVRYRGLNGYTF.

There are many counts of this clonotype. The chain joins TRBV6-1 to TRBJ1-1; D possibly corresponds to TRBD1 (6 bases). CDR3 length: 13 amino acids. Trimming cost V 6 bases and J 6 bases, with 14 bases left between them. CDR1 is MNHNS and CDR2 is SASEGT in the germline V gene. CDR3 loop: CASRKQGSSEAFF. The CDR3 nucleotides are TGTGCCAGCAGAAAACAGGGATCCTCTGAAGCTTTCTTT.

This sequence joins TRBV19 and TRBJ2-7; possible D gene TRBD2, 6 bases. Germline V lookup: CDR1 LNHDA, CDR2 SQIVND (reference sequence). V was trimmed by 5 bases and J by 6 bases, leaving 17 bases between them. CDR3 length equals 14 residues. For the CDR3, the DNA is TGTGCCAGTAGTTTAAGGCTAGGTAGCGGCGAGCAGTACTTC. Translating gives CASSLRLGSGEQYF.

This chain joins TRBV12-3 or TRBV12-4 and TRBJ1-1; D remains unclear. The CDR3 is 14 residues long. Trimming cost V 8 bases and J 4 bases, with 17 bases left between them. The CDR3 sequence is CASDARAGATEAFF. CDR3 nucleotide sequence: TGTGCCAGCGATGCAAGGGCCGGTGCCACTGAAGCTTTCTTT.

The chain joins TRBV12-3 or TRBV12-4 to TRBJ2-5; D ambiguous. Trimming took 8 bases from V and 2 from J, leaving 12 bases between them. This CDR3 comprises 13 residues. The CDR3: CASRANLQETQYF. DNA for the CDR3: TGTGCCAGCCGCGCGAACCTGCAAGAGACCCAGTACTTC.

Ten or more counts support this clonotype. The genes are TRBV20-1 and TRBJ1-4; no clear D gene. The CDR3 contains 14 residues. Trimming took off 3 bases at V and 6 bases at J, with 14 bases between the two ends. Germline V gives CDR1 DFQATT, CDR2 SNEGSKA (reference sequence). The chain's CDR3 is CSARWLGLHEKLFF. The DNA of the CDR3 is TGCAGTGCTAGGTGGCTCGGGCTTCATGAAAAACTGTTTTTT.

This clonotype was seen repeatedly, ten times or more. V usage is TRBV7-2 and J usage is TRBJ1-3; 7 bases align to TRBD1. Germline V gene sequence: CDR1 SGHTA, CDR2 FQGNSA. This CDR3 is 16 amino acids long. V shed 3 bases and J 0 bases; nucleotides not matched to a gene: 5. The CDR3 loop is CASSLDRLFSGNTIYF. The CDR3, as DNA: TGTGCCAGCAGCTTGGACAGGCTCTTCTCTGGAAACACCATATATTTT.

CDR3 sequence reads: CASSVVAGNNEQFF. The CDR3 DNA is TGTGCCAGCAGCGTAGTAGCGGGTAACAATGAGCAGTTCTTC. The chain recombines TRBV9 with TRBJ2-1; 7 nucleotides agree with TRBD2. The junction had 2 bases not matched to a gene; V was cut back by 0 bases and J by 5 bases. The CDR3 has 14 amino acids. Per germline, CDR1 SGDLS and CDR2 YYNGEE.